These 16 T cell receptor beta chains share one sample of origin, sequenced in a study of vaccination and CD4 T cells after COVID-19. TCRdb re-derived calls from the PCR reads in MiXCR, one entry per CDR3 protein. The sample holds roughly 31,000 distinct CDR3 sequences, around 49% seen once. The time point here: late sampling 161 to 241 days after vaccination in a few convalescent patients. Sequenced material: CD4+ T cells from blood, taken about 7 months after SARS-CoV-2 vaccination. The source is a human donor who had recovered from COVID-19.

The genes are TRBV27 and TRBJ2-3; D call uncertain. Germline loops: CDR1 MNHEY, CDR2 SMNVEV (reference sequence). The CDR3 spans 13 residues. V lost 5 bases and J lost 1, with 7 bases in between. This CDR3 reads CASSTIRTDTQYF. DNA of the CDR3: TGTGCCAGCAGTACCATACGCACAGATACGCAGTATTTT.

The gene calls are TRBV19 and TRBJ1-1, with TRBD1 matching 8 bases. The germline gives CDR1 LNHDA, CDR2 SQIVND (reference sequence). This CDR3 spans 13 amino acids. With V trimmed by 4 bases and J by 4 bases, 2 bases remained unmatched. The CDR3 nucleotides read TGTGCCAGTAGTAAGACAGGGGTCACTGAAGCTTTCTTT. Translation gives CASSKTGVTEAFF. Full variable domain (missing parts from reference TRBV19 and TRBJ1-1): DGGITQSPKYLFRKEGQNVTLSCEQNLNHDAMYWYRQDPGQGLRLIYYSQIVNDFQKGDIAEGYSVSREKKESFPLTVTSAQKNPTAFYLCASSKTGVTEAFFGQGTRLTVV.

There are a few counts of this clonotype. This chain uses TRBV20-1 with TRBJ2-3, with 9 bases fitting TRBD2. Germline V gene sequence: CDR1 DFQATT, CDR2 SNEGSKA (reference sequence). The CDR3 spans 18 residues. With 5 bases clipped from V and 3 bases from J, the junction kept 18 bases outside the gene matches. CDR3 loop: CSAPSRFIEAGGTDTQYF. The DNA for the CDR3 is TGCAGTGCTCCCAGCCGGTTCATTGAAGCGGGAGGTACAGATACGCAGTATTTT.

The chain joins TRBV20-1 to TRBJ2-3; TRBD2 matches at 9 bases. Trimming removed 1 base from V and 6 bases from J; junction bases left unmatched: 20. The germline V gene has CDR1 DFQATT and CDR2 SNEGSKA (reference sequence). The CDR3 has 19 residues. The CDR3 DNA follows: TGCAGTGCTAGAGCCACGGCCCCCCTAGGGCGGGAGGGCCCGGATACGCAGTATTTT. Translating it yields CSARATAPLGREGPDTQYF.

The CDR3 coding sequence is TGTGCCAGCGGAGGTAACACCTACAATGAGCAGTTCTTC. It translates to CASGGNTYNEQFF. This rearrangement joins TRBV27 to TRBJ2-1; D is possibly TRBD2 (5 bases). CDR3 size: 13 residues. V was pared by 8 bases and J by 2 bases, with 10 bases between. Germline loops: CDR1 MNHEY, CDR2 SMNVEV (reference sequence).

This rearrangement joins TRBV4-1 to TRBJ1-5, with D possibly being TRBD1 (5 bases). The CDR3 has 16 residues. The V end was cut by 0 bases, the J end by 6 bases, with 15 bases between. CDR1 MGHRA and CDR2 YSYEKL come from the germline V gene. CDR3 region: CASSQDRARGGQPQHF. CDR3 bases: TGCGCCAGCAGCCAAGACCGGGCGAGGGGCGGTCAGCCCCAGCATTTT.

This chain links TRBV29-1 with TRBJ2-2; D is ambiguous. The CDR3 has 11 residues. The V and J ends lost 5 bases and 3 bases respectively, with 4 bases between them. Germline CDR1 is SQVTM and CDR2 is ANQGSEA. CDR3 bases: TGCAGCGTTTCAGACACCGGGGAGCTGTTTTTT. This sequence encodes CSVSDTGELFF.

The chain joins TRBV6-1 to TRBJ2-5, with D maybe TRBD2 (5 bases). The CDR3 covers 14 residues. The V gene lost 11 bases and the J gene lost 3 bases, with 19 bases spanning the gap. CDR1 and CDR2 from the germline V gene are MNHNS and SASEGT. In nucleotides, the CDR3 is TGTGCCGCGGTCAACTCGGGAAGAAAAGAGACCCAGTACTTC. The encoded protein is CAAVNSGRKETQYF.

The V and J genes are TRBV10-3 and TRBJ1-3; TRBD1 agrees at 10 bases. With 10 bases clipped from V and 0 bases from J, the junction kept 6 bases outside the gene matches. Germline V gives CDR1 ENHRY, CDR2 SYGVKD. The CDR3 is made up of 15 amino acids. In DNA, the CDR3 is TGTGCCAGCTCGGGACAGGGGAACTCTGGAAACACCATATATTTT. Amino acids: CASSGQGNSGNTIYF.

In this sample, this clonotype turned up a few times. The genes are TRBV27 and TRBJ2-5; tentative D call: TRBD2 (6 bases). The CDR3 contains 17 residues. CDR1 and CDR2 from the germline V gene are MNHEY and SMNVEV (reference sequence). Trimming took off 1 base at V and 1 base at J, with 16 bases between the two ends. CDR3 residues: CASSLLGIRRGQETQYF. The CDR3 DNA sequence: TGTGCCAGCAGTTTATTAGGGATACGGAGGGGCCAAGAGACCCAGTACTTC.

This clonotype was seen a few times. The rearrangement uses TRBV25-1 and TRBJ2-1; 11 nucleotides align to TRBD2. In germline, CDR1 is MGHDK, CDR2 SYGVNS. The CDR3 runs 16 residues. With 7 bases clipped from V and 3 bases from J, the junction kept 8 bases outside the gene matches. CDR3 loop: CASKSGLAGIYNEQFF. As DNA, the CDR3 is TGTGCCAGCAAATCAGGACTAGCGGGTATCTACAATGAGCAGTTCTTC.

This clonotype has a handful of counts. The V call is TRBV20-1, the J call TRBJ2-5; 8 bases are shared with TRBD2. The V gene end was trimmed by 1 base and the J gene end by 5 bases; junction bases not matched to a gene: 18. Germline CDR1 is DFQATT and CDR2 is SNEGSKA (reference sequence). This CDR3 region has 18 residues. The CDR3 loop reads CSARGIASGLVVPETQYF. CDR3 bases: TGCAGTGCTAGAGGTATTGCCTCGGGACTAGTGGTTCCGGAGACCCAGTACTTC.

The chain carries TRBV7-2 and TRBJ2-5, with TRBD1 matching 7 bases. The CDR3 contains 15 residues. CDR1 SGHTA and CDR2 FQGNSA come from the germline V gene. Germline trimming cut 0 bases from V and 5 bases from J; bases unmatched to any gene: 6. CDR3 region: CASSLAGGVRETQYF. CDR3 sequence (DNA): TGTGCCAGCAGCTTAGCAGGGGGCGTGAGGGAGACCCAGTACTTC. Supplemented by reference TRBV7-2 and TRBJ2-5, the full variable domain reads GAGVSQSPSNKVTEKGKDVELRCDPISGHTALYWYRQSLGQGLEFLIYFQGNSAPDKSGLPSDRFSAERTGGSVSTLTIQRTQQEDSAVYLCASSLAGGVRETQYFGPGTRLLVL.

V and J are TRBV6-5 and TRBJ2-5; 8 bases are a match to TRBD2. This CDR3 is 16 amino acids long. Germline V lookup: CDR1 MNHEY, CDR2 SVGAGI. Trimming removed 0 bases from V and 1 base from J; junction bases left unmatched: 4. CDR3 region: CASSYSLTSGQETQYF. DNA of the CDR3: TGTGCCAGCAGTTACTCCCTTACTAGCGGCCAAGAGACCCAGTACTTC.

The chain combines TRBV19 with TRBJ2-2, with D possibly being TRBD1 (6 bases). The ends were cut back, 9 bases at V and 2 bases at J, with 13 bases in the middle. This CDR3 contains 14 residues. The germline V gene encodes CDR1 LNHDA and CDR2 SQIVND (reference sequence). Here the CDR3 reads CASTDRSNTGELFF. Here the CDR3 DNA reads TGTGCCAGCACCGACAGGTCCAACACCGGGGAGCTGTTTTTT.

The rearrangement links TRBV6-1 to TRBJ2-7, with D possibly matching TRBD1 (6 bases). V shed 1 base and J shed 0 bases, with 10 bases lying between them. The germline gives CDR1 MNHNS, CDR2 SASEGT. The CDR3 has 15 residues. The CDR3 DNA is TGTGCCAGCAGTGAAGGCAGGGGCTTCTCCTACGAGCAGTACTTC. Its translation: CASSEGRGFSYEQYF.